The 26 T cell receptor beta chains below come from one sample, sequenced in a study of read filtering for tumor transcriptome and immune sequencing. The library was built from about 370 ng RNA with molecular barcoded adaptors for alpha/delta and beta/gamma chains. TCRdb re-analysed the reads in MiXCR, keeping a single row per CDR3 protein. The profile shows 62,000 or so distinct CDR3 sequences, about 15% of them singletons. Sequencing used a population of CD138-negative cells sorted from bone marrow. These receptors were collected from a donor older than 35 with multiple myeloma.

The genes are TRBV7-3 and TRBJ2-1, with D perhaps matching TRBD2 (6 bases). Trimming took 5 bases from V and 3 from J, leaving 11 bases between them. Germline V gives CDR1 SGHTA, CDR2 FQGTGA. CDR3 length: 14 amino acids. The CDR3 DNA is TGTGCCAGCAGCCCGGGACTCAGCTACAATGAGCAGTTCTTC. Protein sequence: CASSPGLSYNEQFF.

This clonotype was recorded many times. V and J are TRBV7-9 and TRBJ2-7, with TRBD2 identical over 8 bases. The germline V gene encodes CDR1 SEHNR and CDR2 FQNEAQ (reference sequence). V lost 4 bases and J lost 1; bases outside the gene matches: 3. This CDR3 region has 14 residues. The DNA for the CDR3 is TGTGCCAGCAGCTCGACTAGCGCATCCTACGAGCAGTACTTC. It specifies CASSSTSASYEQYF.

This clonotype was counted ten times or more. The chain recombines TRBV10-3 with TRBJ2-1; weak D call: TRBD1 (6 bases). Looked up from germline, CDR1 is ENHRY and CDR2 is SYGVKD. Trimming stripped 2 bases from V and 0 bases from J, with 11 bases between. The CDR3 is made up of 16 amino acids. The CDR3 coding sequence is TGTGCCATCAGTGAGCGACAGGCGAGCTCCTACAATGAGCAGTTCTTC. Translated, it gives CAISERQASSYNEQFF.

This clonotype was detected ten times or more. This chain joins TRBV29-1 and TRBJ2-7; either TRBD1 or TRBD2 may supply D (5 bases each). The germline V gene has CDR1 SQVTM and CDR2 ANQGSEA. The CDR3 is 13 amino acids. Trimming removed 4 bases at V and 2 bases at J, with 12 bases between. CDR3 in DNA: TGCAGCGTTGCGGGACCCCGAGCCTACGAGCAGTACTTC. It codes for CSVAGPRAYEQYF.

This clonotype was counted between two and nine times. Possible read error: a much larger clone is one base away. The gene calls are TRBV29-1 and TRBJ2-1; 9 nucleotides match TRBD2. The V gene's germline CDR1 is SQVTM and CDR2 ANQGSEA. V was pared by 4 bases and J by 7 bases, with 8 bases of the junction left unmatched. The CDR3 has 14 residues. The CDR3 DNA is TGCAGCGTTGTGACTAGCGGAATATCAAATGAGCAGTTCTTC. Its translation is CSVVTSGISNEQFF.

This clonotype was counted many times. The chain combines TRBV20-1 with TRBJ1-5, with D unresolved. This CDR3 contains 15 residues. V lost 0 bases and J 0 bases, leaving 9 bases between the germline ends. Germline assignment: CDR1 DFQATT and CDR2 SNEGSKA (reference sequence). The CDR3 reads CSARELGDSNQPQHF. DNA of the CDR3: TGCAGTGCTAGAGAGTTAGGAGATAGCAATCAGCCCCAGCATTTT.

The sample holds a few counts of this clonotype. A much larger clone is a single base away; this may be a read error. The chain employs TRBV28 and TRBJ2-3; 7 nucleotides line up with TRBD1. The CDR3 runs 15 residues. Looked up from germline, CDR1 is MDHEN and CDR2 is SYDVKM. CDR3 sequence: CASSKDRAFTGTQYF. CDR3 sequence (DNA): TGTGCCAGCAGCAAAGACAGGGCGTTTACAGGTACGCAGTATTTT.

This clonotype was seen many times. The gene calls are TRBV29-1 and TRBJ1-6, with 11 bases fitting TRBD1. Germline V lookup: CDR1 SQVTM, CDR2 ANQGSEA. The CDR3 spans 14 residues. Trimming cost V 6 bases and J 6 bases; bases outside gene matches: 4. CDR3 protein: CSVGTGGSNSPLHF. The CDR3 DNA is TGCAGCGTAGGGACAGGGGGAAGTAATTCACCCCTCCACTTT.

This chain uses TRBV29-1 with TRBJ1-1; possibly TRBD1 for D (6 bases). The CDR3 spans 13 residues. Trimming pared 7 bases from V and 1 base from J, leaving 13 bases between. Germline CDR1 SQVTM, CDR2 ANQGSEA. CDR3: CSGKTGPNTEAFF. Here the CDR3 DNA reads TGCAGCGGGAAGACAGGTCCGAACACTGAAGCTTTCTTT.

The sample holds many counts of this clonotype. J is TRBJ2-7 and V is TRBV6-2 or TRBV6-3, with D perhaps being TRBD1 or TRBD2 (5 bases each). The germline V gene encodes CDR1 MNHEY and CDR2 SVGEGT. Trimming removed 5 bases at V and 3 bases at J, with 17 bases between. This CDR3 is 15 amino acids long. CDR3 sequence (DNA): TGTGCCAGCAGTCGGGGTACGGGACGCAACTACGAGCAGTACTTC. This translates into CASSRGTGRNYEQYF.

This clonotype has at least ten counts. The chain is built from TRBV10-3 and TRBJ2-1, with 9 bases matching TRBD1. The germline CDR1 and CDR2 sequences are ENHRY and SYGVKD. The length of the CDR3 is 16 residues. V dropped 0 bases and J dropped 7; count of bases not matched to a gene: 7. The CDR3 here is CAISESGTGLRNEQFF. In DNA, the CDR3 is TGTGCCATCAGTGAGTCGGGGACAGGGCTTAGGAATGAGCAGTTCTTC.

The DNA of the CDR3 is TGTGCCAGCAGCTTACTTGGCGGGGCGAACACCGGGGAGCTGTTTTTT. Translation: CASSLLGGANTGELFF. The chain has TRBV7-9 and TRBJ2-2; tentative D call: TRBD2 (6 bases). This CDR3 comprises 16 residues. V gave up 2 bases and J gave up 0 bases, with 10 bases separating them. Germline V CDR1 and CDR2: SEHNR, FQNEAQ (reference sequence).

The rearrangement links TRBV19 to TRBJ2-1; 9 bases are shared with TRBD2. Germline V lookup: CDR1 LNHDA, CDR2 SQIVND (reference sequence). This CDR3 spans 16 amino acids. The V gene end was trimmed by 7 bases and the J gene end by 0 bases; junction bases not matched to a gene: 7. The CDR3 reads CASNRLAESSYNEQFF. The CDR3 nucleotides read TGTGCCAGTAATAGACTAGCGGAAAGCTCCTACAATGAGCAGTTCTTC.

A note on this clonotype: This likely stems from a read error, as it lies one base from a far larger clone. The conserved final phenylalanine or tryptophan is absent from the CDR3, which likely points to a read error. The rearrangement uses TRBV7-9 and TRBJ2-1; 13 nucleotides agree with TRBD2. In germline, CDR1 is SEHNR, CDR2 FQNEAQ (reference sequence). The CDR3 extends over 14 amino acids. CDR3 region: CASSWTSGSNEQFL. CDR3 in DNA: TGTGCTAGCAGCTGGACTAGCGGGAGTAATGAGCAGTTCCTC.

This clonotype was picked up many times. The rearrangement uses TRBV29-1 and TRBJ1-1; D not resolved. V was pared by 6 bases and J by 2 bases, with 10 bases between. This CDR3 region has 12 residues. The germline V gene encodes CDR1 SQVTM and CDR2 ANQGSEA. CDR3 nucleotide sequence: TGCAGCGTGGTTGGCGTAAACACTGAAGCTTTCTTT. It specifies CSVVGVNTEAFF.

This clonotype has only a few counts. V and J are TRBV7-9 and TRBJ1-1; 7 bases agree with TRBD1. Germline-derived CDR1 and CDR2 are SEHNR and FQNEAQ (reference sequence). The CDR3 contains 16 residues. V gave up 4 bases and J gave up 5 bases; unmatched junction bases: 13. The CDR3 region is CASSSTGTYGSTEAFF. In DNA form, the CDR3 reads TGTGCCAGCAGCTCGACAGGGACGTATGGTTCTACTGAAGCTTTCTTT.

On this clonotype itself: A clone one base away is much larger, so this may be a read error. The conserved phenylalanine or tryptophan is not found at the CDR3 terminus, so this likely reflects a read error. The chain has TRBV28 and TRBJ2-7; 7 nucleotides agree with TRBD1. The CDR3 runs 14 residues. Trimming at V came to 6 bases and at J to 2 bases, leaving 7 bases not matched to a gene. CDR1 and CDR2 (germline): MDHEN, SYDVKM. The CDR3 reads CASRSPGQTYEQYS. DNA for the CDR3: TGTGCCAGCAGATCTCCGGGACAGACCTACGAGCAGTACTCC.

This clonotype was recorded many times. This chain uses TRBV19 with TRBJ2-1; perhaps TRBD1 as D (6 bases). The V end lost 3 bases, the J end lost 2 bases, and 14 bases lay between the germline ends. The CDR3 runs 16 residues. Germline CDR1 and CDR2: LNHDA and SQIVND (reference sequence). The CDR3 region has the DNA TGTGCCAGTAGTATCGGGGCCGGGACAACCTACAATGAGCAGTTCTTC. This sequence encodes CASSIGAGTTYNEQFF.

This clonotype was observed a few times. With a much larger clone just one base away, this may be a read error. This chain uses TRBV12-3 or TRBV12-4 with TRBJ2-7; a weak D match, TRBD2 (6 bases). CDR3 length equals 14 residues. V was shortened by 2 bases and J by 4 bases, with 12 bases between the two germline ends. DNA for the CDR3: TGTGCCAGCAGTTTAACTAGCTGGAGGTACGAGCAGTACTTC. Residues: CASSLTSWRYEQYF.

This clonotype was counted many times. The chain joins TRBV7-6 to TRBJ1-1, with a possible D match to TRBD1 (5 bases). Germline lookup yields CDR1 SGHVS and CDR2 FNYEAQ. The CDR3 has 13 amino acids. The V end lost 1 base, the J end lost 7 bases, and 10 bases lay between the germline ends. CDR3: CASSLGQGIEAFF. CDR3 DNA sequence: TGTGCCAGCAGCTTAGGCCAGGGTATTGAAGCTTTCTTT.

This clonotype was counted many times. This chain connects TRBV29-1 to TRBJ1-2; 7 nucleotides align to TRBD1. There are 14 residues in the CDR3. V lost 4 bases to trimming and J lost 4 bases; unmatched junction nucleotides: 9. CDR1 and CDR2 (germline): SQVTM, ANQGSEA. The CDR3, as DNA: TGCAGCGTTGTTAAACAGGGGAGGGGCTATGGCTACACCTTC. This translates into CSVVKQGRGYGYTF. The complete variable domain, with remaining parts taken from reference TRBV29-1 and TRBJ1-2, reads SAVISQKPSRDICQRGTSLTIQCQVDSQVTMMFWYRQQPGQSLTLIATANQGSEATYESGFVIDKFPISRPNLTFSTLTVSNMSPEDSSIYLCSVVKQGRGYGYTFGSGTRLTVV.

This clonotype has at least ten counts. V and J are TRBV20-1 and TRBJ2-7, with 7 nucleotides matching TRBD1. CDR1 is DFQATT, CDR2 SNEGSKA, per germline (reference sequence). CDR3 size: 13 residues. The V and J ends lost 3 bases and 2 bases, in that order; junction bases with no gene match: 4. Here the CDR3 reads CSASWDSTYEQYF. The CDR3 coding sequence is TGCAGTGCTAGTTGGGACAGCACCTACGAGCAGTACTTC.

The table lists this clonotype with many counts. This chain connects TRBV21-1 to TRBJ2-7. TRBV21-1 is termed a pseudogene. The CDR3 has 8 residues. The CDR3 region has the DNA TGTGCCGCCTACGAGCAGTACTTC. Translating it yields CAAYEQYF.

This clonotype was recorded many times. The V and J genes are TRBV7-2 and TRBJ1-5; D remains ambiguous. The ends were cut back, 5 bases at V and 0 bases at J, with 14 bases in the middle. CDR1 and CDR2 from the germline V gene are SGHTA and FQGNSA. This CDR3 has 16 amino acids. The CDR3 spells CASSPEASYSNQPQHF. CDR3 coding DNA: TGTGCCAGCAGCCCGGAGGCAAGCTATAGCAATCAGCCCCAGCATTTT.

There are many counts of this clonotype. This rearrangement joins TRBV7-2 to TRBJ2-3; 9 nucleotides align to TRBD2. The CDR3 is 16 residues long. V shed 5 bases, J shed 2 bases, and the junction held 8 bases outside the gene matches. Germline V gene data show CDR1 as SGHTA and CDR2 as FQGNSA. The CDR3 DNA reads TGTGCCAGCAGCCCGGGTCTAGCGGGGTTCACAGATACGCAGTATTTT. This gives the protein CASSPGLAGFTDTQYF.

This clonotype came up many times. The V call is TRBV2, the J call TRBJ2-1, with D unclear. The CDR3 is made up of 11 amino acids. Germline V gene data show CDR1 as SNHLY and CDR2 as FYNNEI. Trimming removed 8 bases at V and 7 bases at J, with 9 bases between. In nucleotides, the CDR3 is TGTGCCAGCGCCCAAAGGAATGAGCAGTTCTTC. This translates into CASAQRNEQFF.